This T cell receptor beta chain was recorded in a study of control samples from healthy donors and cancer patients. The protocol was immunoSEQ multiplex PCR, while the TCRdb copy is restricted to in-frame clones and leaves out a portion. Of 260,000 or so clones detected, more than 65% appear once; the ten largest clones hold 13%. V lost 2 bases, J lost 2 bases, and 7 bases stayed unmatched. The length of the CDR3 is 17 residues. Germline lookup yields CDR1 SGHNT and CDR2 YENEEA. The chain joins TRBV11-3 to TRBJ2-2, with 8 bases identical to TRBD1. The origin of this receptor is a woman in her sixties with lung cancer. The material sequenced was PBMCs. The CDR3 DNA follows: TGTGCCAGCAGCTTACACGGACAGGGCCGTAACACCGGGGAGCTGTTTTTT. Its protein product is CASSLHGQGRNTGELFF.